This record looks at one TCR beta chain sequence and its context. Produced via immunoSEQ multiplex PCR; TCRdb's table is partial and in-frame only. Of 150,000 to 200,000 clones in the sample, around 82% were seen once. These data are taken from a study of blood T cell repertoires in COVID-19. Whole-study context: COVID-19 samples collected from the United States, Italy and Spain covered acute and convalescent phases. T cells, B-cell-depleted T cells, or PBMCs provided the cDNA or gDNA that served as material.

All recovered Cohort 3 donors got two negative PCRs, got clearance, or saw symptom resolution. V was pared by 2 bases and J by 10 bases, with 21 bases between. CDR1 is MGHRA and CDR2 is YSYEKL in the germline V gene. The length of the CDR3 is 17 residues. The sequence was collected from a man aged 40-50 years who had recovered from COVID-19. The chain joins TRBV4-1 to TRBJ1-6, with D tentatively TRBD1 (5 bases). Sample: PBMCs or T cells enriched from blood (not recorded which). The CDR3 sequence is CASSQHVAGKTGSPLHF. As DNA, the CDR3 is TGCGCCAGCAGCCAACACGTCGCAGGGAAAACAGGATCACCCCTCCACTTT.